This T cell receptor beta chain derives from a study of blood T cells in healthy people across ages. Study conclusions and caveats: Long-lived donors exceeded aged donors in naive CD4+ cells and diversity.

Combining a sample-barcoded 5' primer with a J-beta primer mix, a second PCR ran for roughly 7 to 12 cycles. TCRdb reprocessed the 5' RACE reads via MiXCR and lists one record per CDR3 protein. The sample lists about 830,000 distinct CDR3 sequences; 62% were seen once. This clonotype was counted only a few times. Its antigen is currently unknown. CDR3 length: 16 amino acids. V lost 5 bases, J lost 4 bases, and 10 bases stayed unmatched. The germline CDR1 and CDR2 sequences are PRHDT and FYEKMQ (reference sequence). V is TRBV13 and J is TRBJ2-5; 10 nucleotides line up with TRBD2. The origin of this receptor is a man aged 25 to 40 in good health. Source material: blood. CDR3 in amino acids: CASSLGLAGAGETQYF. In DNA, the CDR3 is TGTGCCAGCAGCCTTGGGCTAGCGGGGGCCGGAGAGACCCAGTACTTC.